A single sample is the source of the 28 T cell receptor beta chains below, sequenced in a study of cytomegalovirus exposure and HLA in healthy donors. The PCR employed 60 Vbeta primers together with 13 Jbeta primers. Sequencing was performed with immunoSEQ multiplex PCR; in TCRdb, only in-frame clones are kept and a portion is missing. This sample has around 170,000 clones, with 80% to 85% found just once. Sequences were obtained from PBMCs. All receptors come from a man aged 35 to 55 in good health and CMV-seropositive.

The chain employs TRBV29-1 and TRBJ2-5, with 8 bases identical to TRBD1. CDR3 length: 16 amino acids. CDR1 and CDR2 from the germline V gene are SQVTM and ANQGSEA. Trimming took 5 bases from V and 5 from J; bases not matched to a gene: 16. The CDR3 DNA is TGCAGCGTTAACAGGGGGTCAGGGGGCATTTTTGAGACCCAGTACTTC. This codes for CSVNRGSGGIFETQYF.

This rearrangement joins TRBV27 to TRBJ2-2; possible D gene TRBD1, 6 bases. The germline CDR1 and CDR2 sequences are MNHEY and SMNVEV (reference sequence). The CDR3 runs 16 residues. V was shortened by 2 bases and J by 2 bases, with 12 bases between the two germline ends. The CDR3 nucleotides are TGTGCCAGCAGTTTACCACAGGGTGGTAACACCGGGGAGCTGTTTTTT. It codes for CASSLPQGGNTGELFF.

On this clone itself: Other DNA variants within this sample encode the same CDR3. This sequence joins TRBV4-3 and TRBJ2-7; possibly TRBD2 for D (6 bases). The CDR3 runs to 14 residues. The germline V gene encodes CDR1 LGHNA and CDR2 YSLEER. V shed 0 bases and J shed 2 bases, with 8 bases lying between them. CDR3 sequence (DNA): TGCGCCAGCAGCCAAGATCGGGGGACCTACGAGCAGTACTTC. It yields the protein CASSQDRGTYEQYF.

J is TRBJ1-1 and V is TRBV4-3, with unresolved D. Deletions cut 3 bases from V and 0 bases from J, with 23 bases between. CDR1 and CDR2 (germline): LGHNA, YSLEER. This CDR3 is built from 19 residues. For the CDR3, the DNA is TGCGCCAGCAGCCATGTTGGCTTGCGCGGAAGATTACTGAACACTGAAGCTTTCTTT. It codes for CASSHVGLRGRLLNTEAFF.

The gene calls are TRBV29-1 and TRBJ1-3, with unresolved D. CDR1 SQVTM and CDR2 ANQGSEA come from the germline V gene. V lost 5 bases and J 0 bases, leaving 8 bases between the germline ends. The CDR3 length is 13 residues. CDR3 coding DNA: TGCAGCGTTAGCCATAGCTCTGGAAACACCATATATTTT. Its translation is CSVSHSSGNTIYF.

This chain joins TRBV7-8 and TRBJ1-5; no clear D. The length of the CDR3 is 15 residues. V lost 5 bases and J 0 bases, leaving 11 bases between the germline ends. Looked up from germline, CDR1 is SGHVS and CDR2 is FQNEAQ. For the CDR3, the DNA is TGTGCCAGCAGCCGTGGACTGATTAGCAATCAGCCCCAGCATTTT. Its translation: CASSRGLISNQPQHF.

CDR3 residues: CASSLAGGSVNEQYF. DNA of the CDR3: TGTGCCAGCAGCTTAGCAGGGGGAAGCGTCAACGAGCAGTACTTC. This chain uses TRBV7-9 with TRBJ2-7, with D maybe TRBD1 (6 bases). This CDR3 is 15 amino acids long. Germline CDR1 reads SEHNR; CDR2 reads FQNEAQ (reference sequence). Trimming removed 0 bases at V and 5 bases at J, with 14 bases between.

V and J are TRBV6-4 and TRBJ2-3; D not certain. Per the germline V gene, CDR1 is MRHNA and CDR2 is SNTAGT. The CDR3 is 16 residues long. Trimming stripped 0 bases from V and 1 base from J, with 11 bases between. The CDR3 nucleotides read TGTGCCAGCAGTGACTCTTGGCTAGGAGGCACAGATACGCAGTATTTT. This encodes CASSDSWLGGTDTQYF.

This clone was detected once. This rearrangement joins TRBV29-1 to TRBJ1-3; D unresolved. The CDR3 length is 17 residues. Germline V CDR1 and CDR2: SQVTM, ANQGSEA. V was trimmed by 7 bases and J by 4 bases, leaving 26 bases between them. CDR3: CSATITRPGEGGNTIYF. The CDR3 DNA is TGCAGCGCAACTATCACCCGACCCGGAGAAGGAGGAAACACCATATATTTT.

The V gene is TRBV5-4, the J gene TRBJ2-7, with 8 bases lining up with TRBD1. The CDR3 totals 13 residues. Unmatched junction bases numbered 3, after V lost 5 bases and J lost 2 bases. CDR1 is SGHNT and CDR2 is YYREEE in the germline V gene (reference sequence). CDR3 region: CASRDRDAYEQYF. CDR3 sequence (DNA): TGTGCCAGCAGGGACAGGGATGCCTACGAGCAGTACTTC.

CDR3 nucleotides: TGTGCCAGCAGCTTAGATTCAAAGGCTCTAGGACAGCCCCAGCATTTT. As protein: CASSLDSKALGQPQHF. V gene TRBV7-2 combines with J gene TRBJ1-5; D not certain. Germline V lookup: CDR1 SGHTA, CDR2 FQGNSA. Trimming removed 1 base at V and 7 bases at J, with 17 bases between. The CDR3 is 16 residues long.

The rearrangement links TRBV7-2 to TRBJ1-4; 9 positions agree with TRBD1. J gave up 7 bases and V 5 bases, and 8 bases lay outside the gene matches. There are 15 residues in the CDR3. Germline-derived CDR1 and CDR2 are SGHTA and FQGNSA. The CDR3 coding sequence is TGTGCCAGCAGCCCGCCCGGGACAGGGATTGAAAAACTGTTTTTT. Its protein is CASSPPGTGIEKLFF.

The J gene is TRBJ2-7, the V gene TRBV18; 7 bases align to TRBD1. CDR3 length: 13 residues. V lost 4 bases and J lost 5; bases outside the gene matches: 5. Germline V gives CDR1 KGHSH, CDR2 LQKENI. In DNA, the CDR3 is TGTGCCAGCTCACGCACAGGGGTTGACGAGCAGTACTTC. Translation: CASSRTGVDEQYF.

This clone was detected only once. This rearrangement joins TRBV7-2 to TRBJ2-5; D is possibly TRBD1 (6 bases). The CDR3 extends over 14 amino acids. Trimming took off 2 bases at V and 5 bases at J, with 12 bases between the two ends. Germline assignment: CDR1 SGHTA and CDR2 FQGNSA. CDR3 bases: TGTGCCAGCAGCTTATCCGAGGGGGATGAGACCCAGTACTTC. It is translated as CASSLSEGDETQYF.

This clone came up once. The CDR3 protein is CASSNKRGASRETQYF. The CDR3 DNA follows: TGTGCCAGCAGCAATAAGCGGGGGGCCTCAAGGGAGACCCAGTACTTC. The V and J genes are TRBV7-9 and TRBJ2-5; 9 nucleotides match TRBD2. CDR1 and CDR2 (germline): SEHNR, FQNEAQ (reference sequence). The junction had 12 bases not matched to a gene; V was cut back by 5 bases and J by 5 bases. This CDR3 has 16 residues.

V is TRBV10-3 and J is TRBJ2-7, with 10 bases that match TRBD1. V trimming: 10 bases; J trimming: 6 bases; junction bases outside the gene matches: 9. CDR3 length: 13 residues. Germline CDR1 reads ENHRY; CDR2 reads SYGVKD. The CDR3 loop reads CATRTGGSGEQYF. CDR3 nucleotides: TGTGCCACCAGGACAGGGGGATCGGGCGAGCAGTACTTC.

V gene TRBV6-5 combines with J gene TRBJ2-5, with TRBD2 as a possible D gene (7 bases). From germline, CDR1 is MNHEY and CDR2 SVGAGI. The CDR3 runs to 12 residues. CDR3 nucleotides: TGTGCAAGCTTCGGGGGGCTTGAGACCCAGTACTTC. Its translation: CASFGGLETQYF.

The chain couples TRBV29-1 to TRBJ2-7; perhaps TRBD2 as D (5 bases). V was pared by 6 bases and J by 2 bases, with 14 bases between. Germline V gene sequence: CDR1 SQVTM, CDR2 ANQGSEA. The CDR3 is made up of 13 amino acids. This CDR3 is CSVTWTLTYEQYF. DNA of the CDR3: TGCAGCGTAACCTGGACTCTGACCTACGAGCAGTACTTC.

The V call is TRBV4-3, the J call TRBJ2-5, with D perhaps TRBD1 (6 bases). The DNA end is more similar to TRBJ2-7, so the J call may be wrong. The germline V gene has CDR1 LGHNA and CDR2 YSLEER. The CDR3 contains 16 residues. In DNA form, the CDR3 reads TGCGCCAGCAGCCAACTAACCGGGACATATACCTACGAGCAGTACTTC. Translated: CASSQLTGTYTYEQYF.

The J gene is TRBJ1-4, the V gene TRBV4-1, with 7 bases aligning to TRBD1. The CDR3 has 15 residues. The junction had 4 bases not matched to a gene; V was cut back by 0 bases and J by 6 bases. Germline assignment: CDR1 MGHRA and CDR2 YSYEKL. CDR3 in DNA: TGCGCCAGCAGCCAAGAGGTCGGGACAGATGAAAAACTGTTTTTT. It translates to CASSQEVGTDEKLFF.

The chain employs TRBV5-1 and TRBJ2-6, with 7 bases fitting TRBD1. Germline CDR1 is SGHRS and CDR2 is YFSETQ. The CDR3 consists of 18 residues. With 3 bases clipped from V and 0 bases from J, the junction kept 9 bases outside the gene matches. The CDR3 coding sequence is TGCGCCAGCAGCTCCTCTCCAGGGGGTTTCTCTGGGGCCAACGTCCTGACTTTC. Encoded protein: CASSSSPGGFSGANVLTF.

CDR3: CASSTAGTNEKLFF. CDR3 DNA: TGTGCCAGCAGTACAGCAGGAACTAATGAAAAACTGTTTTTT. The V and J genes are TRBV6-5 and TRBJ1-4; D is unclear. The CDR3 is made up of 14 amino acids. Looked up from germline, CDR1 is MNHEY and CDR2 is SVGAGI. V lost 5 bases to trimming and J lost 1 base, with 8 bases between them.

This chain connects TRBV10-1 to TRBJ2-7, with TRBD2 matching over 7 bases. V lost 0 bases, J lost 5 bases, and 4 bases stayed unmatched. CDR1 is WNHNN and CDR2 is SYGVQD in the germline V gene (reference sequence). This CDR3 comprises 14 residues. CDR3 residues: CASSESQRGHEQYF. The CDR3 DNA reads as TGCGCCAGCAGTGAGTCCCAGCGGGGACACGAGCAGTACTTC.

The rearrangement joins TRBV12-5 to TRBJ1-2, with D perhaps matching TRBD1 (5 bases). The CDR3 totals 12 residues. Germline values: CDR1 LGHNT, CDR2 FRNRAP. Trimming left V 9 bases short and J 4 bases short, with 12 bases between. The CDR3 protein is CARKRGGYGYTF. The CDR3 nucleotides read TGTGCTAGGAAAAGGGGAGGCTATGGCTACACCTTC. The full variable domain, rest sourced from reference TRBV12-5 and TRBJ1-2, is DARVTQTPRHKVTEMGQEVTMRCQPILGHNTVFWYRQTMMQGLELLAYFRNRAPLDDSGMPKDRFSAEMPDATLATLKIQPSEPRDSAVYFCARKRGGYGYTFGSGTRLTVV.

This chain links TRBV5-4 with TRBJ1-4; D is ambiguous. The germline V and J ends were trimmed by 5 bases and 7 bases, with 15 bases remaining between them. This CDR3 region has 14 residues. CDR1 SGHNT and CDR2 YYREEE come from the germline V gene (reference sequence). The CDR3, as DNA: TGTGCCAGCAGTTCCCCGCGGGCTGGTGAAAAACTGTTTTTT. Translated, it gives CASSSPRAGEKLFF.

V usage is TRBV5-4 and J usage is TRBJ1-1; the D gene is possibly TRBD1 (5 bases). The length of the CDR3 is 14 residues. Germline CDR1 SGHNT, CDR2 YYREEE (reference sequence). V was pared by 3 bases and J by 5 bases, with 14 bases between. This chain's CDR3 is CASSYFQGRTEAFF. The CDR3 nucleotides are TGTGCCAGCAGCTATTTTCAGGGAAGGACTGAAGCTTTCTTT.

The chain combines TRBV9 with TRBJ2-7; D may be TRBD1 (6 bases). Per the germline V gene, CDR1 is SGDLS and CDR2 is YYNGEE. This CDR3 is built from 15 residues. Trimming left V 1 base short and J 2 bases short, with 13 bases between. CDR3 coding DNA: TGTGCCAGCAGCGTAAGGCTGGGGGCCCCCTACGAGCAGTACTTC. Its translation is CASSVRLGAPYEQYF.

This chain joins TRBV6-6 and TRBJ2-3; 7 bases line up with TRBD1. CDR3 length equals 14 residues. V dropped 6 bases and J dropped 1; count of bases not matched to a gene: 4. Per the germline V gene, CDR1 is MNHNY and CDR2 is SVGAGI (reference sequence). CDR3 amino acids: CASRPGQGTDTQYF. DNA of the CDR3: TGTGCCAGCAGACCCGGACAGGGCACAGATACGCAGTATTTT.